This T cell receptor (beta chain) emerged from a study of OX40 agonist ivuxolimab in advanced cancers. Across the whole study: Ivuxolimab, an antibody that agonizes OX40 (CD134), was administered to the patients. Treatment received earlier with anti-PD-1, anti-PD-L1 or anti-CTLA-4 agents was allowed, and under 50% had some.

This clone was recorded only once. With 10 bases clipped from V and 2 bases from J, the junction kept 8 bases outside the gene matches. The CDR3 is made up of 13 amino acids. Germline V gene lookup returns CDR1 SGHKS and CDR2 YYEKEE (reference sequence). The data were produced by immunoSEQ multiplex PCR, yet TCRdb's version contains in-frame clones alone and is incomplete. The sample comprises some 62,000 clones, 92% of which are singletons, and approximately 0.62% rests with the top ten. Material: CD4+ or CD8+ T cells sorted from blood, obtained in a trial of the OX40 agonist ivuxolimab. The chain uses TRBV5-5 and TRBJ2-7; TRBD1 agrees at 8 bases. The sequence came from an adult with an advanced solid tumor such as melanoma, head and neck, liver or kidney cancer. The CDR3 DNA reads as TGTGCCTCGGCCAGACAGGGGACCTACGAGCAGTACTTC. Translation gives CASARQGTYEQYF. Combining the CDR3 with reference TRBV5-5 and TRBJ2-7 gives the whole variable domain DAGVTQSPTHLIKTRGQQVTLRCSPISGHKSVSWYQQVLGQGPQFIFQYYEKEERGRGNFPDRFSARQFPNYSSELNVNALLLGDSALYLCASARQGTYEQYFGPGTRLTVT.